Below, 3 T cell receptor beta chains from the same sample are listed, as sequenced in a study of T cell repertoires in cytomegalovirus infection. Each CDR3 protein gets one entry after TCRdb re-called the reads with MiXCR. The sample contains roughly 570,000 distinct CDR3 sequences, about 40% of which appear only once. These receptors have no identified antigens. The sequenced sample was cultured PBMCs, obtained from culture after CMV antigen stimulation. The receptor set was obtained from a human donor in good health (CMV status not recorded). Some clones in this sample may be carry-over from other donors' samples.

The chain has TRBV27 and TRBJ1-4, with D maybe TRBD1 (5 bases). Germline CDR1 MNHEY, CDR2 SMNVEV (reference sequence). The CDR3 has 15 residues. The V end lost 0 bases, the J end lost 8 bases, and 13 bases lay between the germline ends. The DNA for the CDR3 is TGTGCCAGCAGTTTATCGGAGGGAACAGGAGAAAAACTGTTTTTT. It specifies CASSLSEGTGEKLFF.

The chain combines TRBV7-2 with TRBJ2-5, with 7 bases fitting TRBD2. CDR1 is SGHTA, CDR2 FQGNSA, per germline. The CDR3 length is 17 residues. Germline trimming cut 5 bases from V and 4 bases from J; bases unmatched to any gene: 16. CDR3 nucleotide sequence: TGTGCCAGCAGCCCCCAAGGACTAGTTATTAAAAGAGAGACCCAGTACTTC. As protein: CASSPQGLVIKRETQYF.

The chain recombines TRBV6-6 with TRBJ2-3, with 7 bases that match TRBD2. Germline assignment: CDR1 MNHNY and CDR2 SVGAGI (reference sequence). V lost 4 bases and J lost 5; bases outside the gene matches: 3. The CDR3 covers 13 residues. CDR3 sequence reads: CASSSREGDTQYF. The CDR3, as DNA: TGTGCCAGCAGTTCAAGGGAGGGAGATACGCAGTATTTT.